The 20 T cell receptor beta chains below come from one sample, sequenced in a study of patients and donors after allogeneic stem cell transplantation. TCRdb re-called the RT-PCR reads with MiXCR, one entry per CDR3 protein. The data show 920,000 or so distinct CDR3 sequences, approximately 18% seen once. Source material: blood, either unsorted or a sorted T cell fraction (not recorded which). All receptors derive from a human donor who was either an allogeneic HSCT recipient or a stem cell or donor lymphocyte infusion donor (not recorded which). It is not recorded whose cells these are; they may come from a transplant donor.

This clonotype was recorded a few times. The chain couples TRBV6-5 to TRBJ2-7; no clear D. There are 13 residues in the CDR3. The V gene lost 4 bases and the J gene lost 6 bases, with 13 bases spanning the gap. Germline assignment: CDR1 MNHEY and CDR2 SVGAGI. The DNA of the CDR3 is TGTGCCAGCAGTTTTATTGCATCGGGCGAGCAGTACTTC. This sequence encodes CASSFIASGEQYF.

This clonotype was counted a few times. The chain combines TRBV4-1 with TRBJ2-1; 10 bases are shared with TRBD2. The length of the CDR3 is 16 residues. After removal of 1 base from V and 6 bases from J, the junction contained 6 bases not matched to a gene. Germline CDR1 is MGHRA and CDR2 is YSYEKL. CDR3 nucleotide sequence: TGCGCCAGCAGCCAAGCGGGGCTAGCGGGAGTCAATGAGCAGTTCTTC. Translation gives CASSQAGLAGVNEQFF.

Regarding this clonotype: Mismatch with germline at one junction end may stem from a read error. The rearrangement links TRBV7-7 to TRBJ2-1; D remains ambiguous. This CDR3 has 15 amino acids. The germline gives CDR1 SSHAT, CDR2 FNYEAQ (reference sequence). CDR3 region: CASSSQFGAYNEQFF. Written as DNA, the CDR3 is TGTGCTAGCAGTTCACAGTTTGGGGCCTACAATGAGCAGTTCTTC.

The chain is built from TRBV6-1 and TRBJ2-7; TRBD1 is a possible D gene (6 bases). Deletions cut 6 bases from V and 3 bases from J, with 18 bases between. The CDR3 consists of 15 residues. CDR1 and CDR2 (germline): MNHNS, SASEGT. The CDR3 bases are TGTGCCAGCAGGGAAACTGGGACACTACTCTACGAGCAGTACTTC. It is translated as CASRETGTLLYEQYF.

This clonotype was observed at least ten times. This rearrangement joins TRBV5-1 to TRBJ2-3; no clear D. This CDR3 comprises 13 residues. Germline CDR1 SGHRS, CDR2 YFSETQ. V lost 1 base to trimming and J lost 3 bases, with 6 bases between them. The CDR3 protein is CASSLLGTDTQYF. DNA of the CDR3: TGCGCCAGCAGCTTGTTGGGGACAGATACGCAGTATTTT.

This clonotype was seen more than once but under ten times. The chain links TRBV18 to TRBJ2-1, with TRBD2 identical over 13 bases. The germline V gene encodes CDR1 KGHSH and CDR2 LQKENI. V dropped 5 bases and J dropped 5; count of bases not matched to a gene: 9. This CDR3 contains 17 residues. The CDR3 is CASSMTSGRSTDNEQFF. The CDR3 DNA reads TGTGCCAGCTCAATGACTAGCGGGAGGTCTACTGACAATGAGCAGTTCTTC. Full variable domain (remainder filled in from reference TRBV18 and TRBJ2-1): NAGVMQNPRHLVRRRGQEARLRCSPMKGHSHVYWYRQLPEEGLKFMVYLQKENIIDESGMPKERFSAEFPKEGPSILRIQQVVRGDSAAYFCASSMTSGRSTDNEQFFGPGTRLTVL.

The chain has TRBV24-1 and TRBJ1-5, with no clear D. From germline, CDR1 is KGHDR and CDR2 SFDVKD. The CDR3 has 13 amino acids. V was pared by 8 bases and J by 3 bases, with 10 bases between. The CDR3 DNA sequence: TGTGCCACCAACGAAGGAATCAATCAGCCCCAGCATTTT. Translating it yields CATNEGINQPQHF.

This clonotype was picked up a small number of times. This chain connects TRBV30 to TRBJ1-1; D gene uncertain. Germline CDR1 is GTSNPN and CDR2 is SVGIG (reference sequence). V was shortened by 1 base and J by 0 bases, with 6 bases between the two germline ends. The CDR3 has 13 residues. CDR3 coding DNA: TGTGCCTGGAGTGACAGACTGAACACTGAAGCTTTCTTT. Amino acid sequence: CAWSDRLNTEAFF.

This clonotype was seen a few times. The chain has TRBV4-2 and TRBJ1-2, with D hard to call. The CDR3 has 12 amino acids. The germline V gene encodes CDR1 LGHNA and CDR2 YNFKEQ. Trimming shortened V by 3 bases and J by 8 bases, and 10 bases separated the two germline ends. For the CDR3, the DNA is TGTGCCAGCAGCCATAACTCGGAAGGCTACACCTTC. As protein: CASSHNSEGYTF.

In its sample, this clonotype was seen a few times. The chain joins TRBV6-1 to TRBJ1-2; D might be TRBD1 (5 bases). The ends were cut back, 6 bases at V and 7 bases at J, with 21 bases in the middle. The germline V gene encodes CDR1 MNHNS and CDR2 SASEGT. CDR3 size: 15 residues. CDR3 nucleotides: TGTGCCAGCAGATTTCGGGACCGCGGAGGAGGTGGCTACACCTTC. It yields the protein CASRFRDRGGGGYTF.

CDR3 coding DNA: TGCAGTGCTTTTCATCCGGGAGCTGCCACAGATACGCAGTATTTT. Translating it yields CSAFHPGAATDTQYF. The rearrangement joins TRBV20-1 to TRBJ2-3; D possibly corresponds to TRBD2 (6 bases). The CDR3 spans 15 residues. Trimming shortened V by 5 bases and J by 2 bases, and 17 bases separated the two germline ends. Germline loops: CDR1 DFQATT, CDR2 SNEGSKA (reference sequence).

This clonotype has a count of ten or more. The CDR3, as DNA: TGTGCCAGCAGCCAAGAAACGCGTGGAAACACCATATATTTT. It codes for CASSQETRGNTIYF. This rearrangement joins TRBV4-2 to TRBJ1-3; D remains unclear. The CDR3 spans 14 residues. Germline values: CDR1 LGHNA, CDR2 YNFKEQ. V was trimmed by 0 bases and J by 3 bases, leaving 6 bases between them.

This clonotype was counted only a few times. The chain employs TRBV12-3 or TRBV12-4 and TRBJ1-2; 7 bases line up with TRBD1. V lost 7 bases and J lost 4; bases outside the gene matches: 9. The CDR3 runs 14 residues. The CDR3 here is CASTYRGLTYGYTF. Written as DNA, the CDR3 is TGTGCCAGCACCTACAGGGGCCTTACCTATGGCTACACCTTC.

This clonotype was recorded many times. The chain has TRBV5-1 and TRBJ2-1, with D possibly matching TRBD1 (6 bases). Per germline, CDR1 SGHRS and CDR2 YFSETQ. The V gene lost 0 bases and the J gene lost 8 bases, with 15 bases spanning the gap. The CDR3 totals 15 residues. CDR3 protein: CASSLVRGAGDEQFF. CDR3 bases: TGCGCCAGCAGCTTGGTACGCGGAGCAGGGGATGAGCAGTTCTTC.

This clonotype has only a few counts. The V and J genes are TRBV7-9 and TRBJ2-2; possible D gene TRBD2, 5 bases. Germline CDR1 is SEHNR and CDR2 is FQNEAQ (reference sequence). This CDR3 is built from 12 residues. Trimming shortened V by 4 bases and J by 7 bases, and 7 bases separated the two germline ends. The CDR3 sequence: CASSWENGELFF. The CDR3 DNA sequence: TGTGCCAGCAGCTGGGAGAACGGGGAGCTGTTTTTT.

In this sample, this clonotype turned up a few times. The CDR3 reads CASSWTGEAFF. The CDR3 coding sequence is TGTGCCAGCAGTTGGACTGGTGAAGCTTTCTTT. V usage is TRBV6-1 and J usage is TRBJ1-1; D unclear. The CDR3 spans 11 residues. The V gene's germline CDR1 is MNHNS and CDR2 SASEGT. The ends were cut back, 5 bases at V and 7 bases at J, with 8 bases in the middle.

The table lists this clonotype with many counts. This chain links TRBV28 with TRBJ2-7; D is uncertain. From germline, CDR1 is MDHEN and CDR2 SYDVKM. The length of the CDR3 is 14 residues. The V and J ends lost 2 bases and 1 base respectively, with 9 bases between them. The CDR3 sequence is CASSLPQPSYEQYF. CDR3 sequence (DNA): TGTGCCAGCAGTTTACCACAGCCGTCCTACGAGCAGTACTTC.

A few counts support this clonotype. The chain recombines TRBV24-1 with TRBJ2-3; 10 positions match TRBD2. CDR3 length: 16 amino acids. J was trimmed by 4 bases and V by 5 bases; bases with no gene match: 8. Germline V gene sequence: CDR1 KGHDR, CDR2 SFDVKD. CDR3 in amino acids: CATSAASGGGPDTQYF. The CDR3 DNA reads as TGTGCCACCAGTGCAGCTAGCGGGGGAGGCCCAGATACGCAGTATTTT.

This clonotype was picked up one time. The chain uses TRBV11-2 and TRBJ2-3, with D possibly TRBD2 on 5 matching bases. The germline V gene encodes CDR1 SGHAT and CDR2 FQNNGV. V shed 5 bases and J shed 3 bases, with 24 bases lying between them. The CDR3 is 18 residues long. CDR3 sequence: CASSRGGIGVDQTDTQYF. CDR3 DNA sequence: TGTGCCAGCAGCCGCGGTGGGATCGGGGTAGACCAGACAGATACGCAGTATTTT.

This clonotype has just a few counts. The J gene is TRBJ1-2, the V gene TRBV12-3 or TRBV12-4, with TRBD1 matching 10 bases. Losses at the gene ends were 6 bases for V and 6 bases for J; bases not matched to a gene: 4. The CDR3 spans 13 residues. This CDR3 reads CASRGGTGDGYTF. In DNA, the CDR3 is TGTGCCAGCAGGGGGGGGACAGGGGATGGCTACACCTTC.